The 12 T cell receptor beta chains presented below share a single source sample, sequenced in a study of CD8 T cells in ankylosing spondylitis. TCRdb re-called the 5' RACE reads through MiXCR, storing one row per CDR3 protein. This table holds a few hundred thousand distinct CDR3 sequences, around 10% found once. What was sequenced was blood, either unsorted or a sorted T cell fraction (not recorded which). These receptors all stem from a female donor with ankylosing spondylitis or in good health (not recorded which).

This clonotype was seen repeatedly, ten times or more. The rearrangement joins TRBV20-1 to TRBJ2-3; no definite D call. V shed 3 bases and J shed 2 bases, with 21 bases lying between them. This CDR3 is 17 amino acids long. Germline values: CDR1 DFQATT, CDR2 SNEGSKA (reference sequence). CDR3 in amino acids: CSASLRVSNSPTDTQYF. The CDR3 DNA sequence: TGCAGTGCTAGTCTCCGAGTTTCGAACTCACCCACAGATACGCAGTATTTT.

In this sample, this clonotype turned up many times. The gene calls are TRBV7-9 and TRBJ2-5; D might be TRBD1 (5 bases). This CDR3 has 15 amino acids. The germline V gene has CDR1 SEHNR and CDR2 FQNEAQ (reference sequence). V was shortened by 4 bases and J by 0 bases, with 12 bases between the two germline ends. The CDR3 DNA is TGTGCCAGCAGCTCAACATCAGGGTACCAAGAGACCCAGTACTTC. Protein sequence: CASSSTSGYQETQYF. The full variable domain, its missing parts supplied by reference TRBV7-9 and TRBJ2-5, is DTGVSQNPRHKITKRGQNVTFRCDPISEHNRLYWYRQTLGQGPEFLTYFQNEAQLEKSRLLSDRFSAERPKGSFSTLEIQRTEQGDSAMYLCASSSTSGYQETQYFGPGTRLLVL.

This clonotype was counted ten times or more. In DNA, the CDR3 is TGCAGTGCTAGAGGACTAGCGGGAGGTGTGGATACGCAGTATTTT. Translation: CSARGLAGGVDTQYF. The rearrangement uses TRBV20-1 and TRBJ2-3; the match to TRBD2 covers 13 bases. Germline lookup yields CDR1 DFQATT and CDR2 SNEGSKA (reference sequence). Losses at the gene ends were 1 base for V and 6 bases for J; bases not matched to a gene: 4. This CDR3 has 15 residues.

The chain couples TRBV7-2 to TRBJ2-1; D is possibly TRBD2 (5 bases). This CDR3 is 15 amino acids long. Looked up from germline, CDR1 is SGHTA and CDR2 is FQGNSA. Deletions cut 0 bases from V and 6 bases from J, with 12 bases between. The CDR3 bases are TGTGCCAGCAGCTTAGCGCGGGCGGAGTCCAATGAGCAGTTCTTC. Its translation is CASSLARAESNEQFF.

The V and J genes are TRBV5-1 and TRBJ2-7; 8 bases line up with TRBD1. This CDR3 region has 16 residues. J lost 2 bases, V lost 0 bases, and 7 bases had no gene match. Germline CDR1 SGHRS, CDR2 YFSETQ. Written as DNA, the CDR3 is TGCGCCAGCAGCTTGGGAGACTTACAGGGGGCCTACGAGCAGTACTTC. Its translation is CASSLGDLQGAYEQYF.

This clonotype has only a few counts. The chain has TRBV5-1 and TRBJ1-5, with D possibly matching TRBD1 (6 bases). Trimming pared 3 bases from V and 2 bases from J, leaving 12 bases between. Germline CDR1 is SGHRS and CDR2 is YFSETQ. The length of the CDR3 is 15 residues. The CDR3 DNA sequence: TGCGCCAGCAGCTCAGGGGTTGGAGGCAATCAGCCCCAGCATTTT. This translates into CASSSGVGGNQPQHF.

This clonotype was seen many times. The genes are TRBV20-1 and TRBJ2-5, with D hard to call. Germline-derived CDR1 and CDR2 are DFQATT and SNEGSKA (reference sequence). The V gene lost 6 bases and the J gene lost 5 bases, with 16 bases spanning the gap. The CDR3 is made up of 13 amino acids. The CDR3 DNA sequence: TGCAGTGCCACCTCAACCGTCCGGGAGACCCAGTACTTC. Translating gives CSATSTVRETQYF.

The sample holds many counts of this clonotype. The chain uses TRBV18 and TRBJ1-6, with 7 bases identical to TRBD1. Losses at the gene ends were 8 bases for V and 8 bases for J; bases not matched to a gene: 3. Germline-derived CDR1 and CDR2 are KGHSH and LQKENI. The CDR3 contains 12 residues. CDR3 sequence (DNA): TGTGCCAGCGGGACAGAGGATTCACCCCTCCACTTT. Translation gives CASGTEDSPLHF.

As concerns this clonotype: A read error may explain this, as a much larger clone is one base away. The V gene is TRBV20-1, the J gene TRBJ1-1, with 9 bases that match TRBD1. Germline lookup yields CDR1 DFQATT and CDR2 SNEGSKA (reference sequence). The ends lost 4 bases at V and 10 bases at J; junction bases unmatched: 19. The CDR3 consists of 16 residues. CDR3 nucleotides: TGCAGTGCTATAGCACCCATTAACGGACAGGGGTTTGGAGCTTTCTTT. As protein: CSAIAPINGQGFGAFF.

In its sample, this clonotype was seen many times. This rearrangement joins TRBV4-3 to TRBJ2-3, with 7 bases lining up with TRBD2. Germline V gene lookup returns CDR1 LGHNA and CDR2 YSLEER. This CDR3 spans 13 amino acids. The V segment lost 4 bases and the J segment 4 bases; nucleotides outside the gene matches: 2. The CDR3 DNA reads as TGCGCCAGCAGCCTACTAGCGTCAGATACGCAGTATTTT. Translating gives CASSLLASDTQYF.

This clonotype was seen repeatedly, ten times or more. The V call is TRBV12-3 or TRBV12-4, the J call TRBJ2-1, with 9 nucleotides matching TRBD1. This CDR3 comprises 14 residues. The V and J ends lost 6 bases and 9 bases, in that order; junction bases with no gene match: 9. The CDR3 DNA reads as TGTGCCAGCAGCGTGACAGGGGGACGGGTTGAGCAGTTCTTC. This translates into CASSVTGGRVEQFF.

The sample holds a few counts of this clonotype. The chain is built from TRBV7-2 and TRBJ2-1, with 9 bases fitting TRBD2. Per the germline V gene, CDR1 is SGHTA and CDR2 is FQGNSA. This CDR3 comprises 14 residues. Trimming at V came to 5 bases and at J to 2 bases, leaving 1 base not matched to a gene. The CDR3 is CASSASGAYNEQFF. CDR3 coding DNA: TGTGCCAGCAGCGCTAGCGGGGCCTACAATGAGCAGTTCTTC.